The entry below describes one T cell receptor (beta chain). This CDR3 spans 15 amino acids. Trimming cost V 5 bases and J 4 bases, with 15 bases left between them. Germline lookup yields CDR1 SGHTA and CDR2 FQGNSA. This sample was taken from a study of T cells in Graves' hyperthyroidism and ophthalmopathy. RNA transcripts gave rise to amplified TCR beta CDR3 regions. Initially, a first-round RT-PCR of the TCR CDR3 employed the HTBI primer set. TCRdb itself ran the multiplex PCR reads through MiXCR, one entry per CDR3 protein. This table holds 93,000 or so distinct CDR3 sequences, 45% to 50% found once.

The genes are TRBV7-2 and TRBJ2-1, with unresolved D. The sequencing sample was made of blood. The receptor comes from a man aged 35 to 55 with Graves' hyperthyroidism. DNA of the CDR3: TGTGCCAGCAGCCTACCGACTGCTCTTTACAATGAGCAGTTCTTC. It encodes CASSLPTALYNEQFF.